What follows are 18 T cell receptor beta chains derived from one specimen sequenced in a study of regulatory T cells in long-lasting Graves disease. Time point reported: newly diagnosed GD, antithyroid drugs for less than 3 months. Scientists built the TCR library using RNA that was extracted from PBMCs. For TCR beta, libraries came from iRepertoire HTBI primers and Arm-PCR of CDR3 regions. TCRdb re-derived calls from the multiplex PCR reads in MiXCR, one entry per CDR3 protein. The table includes 540,000 or so distinct CDR3 sequences, approximately 13% detected once. This sample also belongs to another study, concerning T cells in Graves' hyperthyroidism and ophthalmopathy.

This specimen consisted of peripheral blood mononuclear cells (PBMCs), obtained at new diagnosis, from a patient treated with antithyroid drugs. All receptors derive from a man aged 25 to 45 with Graves disease.

This clonotype appeared many times. This chain links TRBV29-1 with TRBJ2-7, with D tentatively TRBD1 or TRBD2 (5 bases each). CDR1 is SQVTM, CDR2 ANQGSEA, per germline. V was clipped by 6 bases and J by 1 base, with 19 bases between them. The CDR3 contains 15 residues. Written as DNA, the CDR3 is TGCAGCGTCGGGAAGGGGACCTCGACTTCCTACGAGCAGTACTTC. Protein product: CSVGKGTSTSYEQYF.

This clonotype has a count of ten or more. V gene TRBV24-1 combines with J gene TRBJ1-1; 7 bases are a match to TRBD1. Trimming removed 5 bases from V and 2 bases from J; junction bases left unmatched: 7. The CDR3 length is 15 residues. The germline V gene has CDR1 KGHDR and CDR2 SFDVKD. CDR3 coding DNA: TGTGCCACCAGTGGGCCCGGGACAGAAAACACTGAAGCTTTCTTT. Protein sequence: CATSGPGTENTEAFF.

The chain employs TRBV6-5 and TRBJ2-2; D is ambiguous. Germline CDR1 is MNHEY and CDR2 is SVGAGI. The V and J ends lost 0 bases and 6 bases respectively, with 11 bases between them. This CDR3 is 15 amino acids long. The chain's CDR3 is CASSYSPSQAGELFF. The CDR3 bases are TGTGCCAGCAGTTACTCGCCCTCCCAGGCCGGGGAGCTGTTTTTT.

This clonotype was seen a handful of times. The chain combines TRBV15 with TRBJ1-5; 8 bases line up with TRBD1. The ends lost 2 bases at V and 6 bases at J; junction bases unmatched: 6. The germline gives CDR1 LNHNV, CDR2 YYDKDF (reference sequence). This CDR3 comprises 15 residues. CDR3 bases: TGTGCCACCAGCAGACTATCAGGGGGCGGTCAGCCCCAGCATTTT. Amino acid sequence: CATSRLSGGGQPQHF.

As regards this clonotype: A much bigger clone sits one base away, suggesting this may be a read error. The CDR3 does not close with the conserved phenylalanine or tryptophan, likely indicating a read error. The V and J genes are TRBV27 and TRBJ1-5; the D is unclear. The germline CDR1 and CDR2 sequences are MNHEY and SMNVEV (reference sequence). Trimming shortened V by 6 bases and J by 5 bases, and 8 bases separated the two germline ends. The CDR3 runs 12 residues. CDR3 loop: CASRSSDQPQHS. The CDR3, as DNA: TGTGCCAGCAGATCTTCGGATCAGCCCCAGCATTCT.

In its sample, this clonotype was seen once. Being one base from a much bigger clone, this may be a read error. The chain joins TRBV7-3 to TRBJ2-3, with 7 bases identical to TRBD2. The CDR3 spans 13 residues. Germline CDR1 and CDR2: SGHTA and FQGTGA. CDR3: CAGSWTSRDTQYF. In nucleotides, the CDR3 is TGTGCCGGCAGCTGGACTAGTCGAGATACGCAGTATTTT.

There are a few counts of this clonotype. The chain carries TRBV6-2 or TRBV6-3 and TRBJ2-1; 11 bases map to TRBD1. The length of the CDR3 is 17 residues. Germline V gives CDR1 MNHEY, CDR2 SVGEGT. The ends lost 2 bases at V and 0 bases at J; junction bases unmatched: 3. CDR3 sequence (DNA): TGTGCCAGCAGTTACGGGGACAGGGGGAGCTCCTACAATGAGCAGTTCTTC. Translating it yields CASSYGDRGSSYNEQFF.

This clonotype was counted ten times or more. The rearrangement joins TRBV11-2 to TRBJ2-1; the D is unclear. V lost 0 bases to trimming and J lost 0 bases, with 9 bases between them. The CDR3 is 16 residues long. CDR1 SGHAT and CDR2 FQNNGV come from the germline V gene. The CDR3 reads CASSLEWGSSYNEQFF. CDR3 nucleotide sequence: TGTGCCAGCAGCTTAGAGTGGGGAAGCTCCTACAATGAGCAGTTCTTC.

This clonotype was observed at least ten times. The genes are TRBV29-1 and TRBJ2-7; D perhaps matches TRBD2 (5 bases). The CDR3 runs to 11 residues. V was pared by 6 bases and J by 6 bases, with 12 bases between. Germline CDR1 reads SQVTM; CDR2 reads ANQGSEA. This CDR3 reads CSVSGDREQYF. CDR3 in DNA: TGCAGCGTGTCCGGGGATCGCGAGCAGTACTTC.

Many counts were recorded for this clonotype. The chain uses TRBV6-2 or TRBV6-3 and TRBJ1-2; D ambiguous. The V end was cut by 5 bases, the J end by 2 bases, with 9 bases between. Germline V gives CDR1 MNHEY, CDR2 SVGEGT. The CDR3 has 13 residues. In nucleotides, the CDR3 is TGTGCCAGCAGTGTGCTGGACAACTATGGCTACACCTTC. It codes for CASSVLDNYGYTF.

This clonotype was detected a few times. This chain links TRBV3-1 with TRBJ2-1; D perhaps matches TRBD2 (5 bases). CDR1 LGHDT and CDR2 YNNKEL come from the germline V gene (reference sequence). V shed 3 bases and J shed 1 base, with 19 bases lying between them. The CDR3 loop spans 18 amino acids. The CDR3 loop reads CASSHQLLGRRSYNEQFF. CDR3 bases: TGTGCCAGCAGCCATCAGTTATTAGGGAGACGGTCCTACAATGAGCAGTTCTTC.

This clonotype was seen at least ten times. The chain recombines TRBV24-1 with TRBJ2-2; D is undetermined. Between the trimmed V and J ends, which lost 7 bases and 5 bases, there was a span of 16 bases. Germline values: CDR1 KGHDR, CDR2 SFDVKD. This CDR3 has 15 residues. The CDR3, as DNA: TGTGCCACCAGCGCCGGGCCCAGACTTACCGGGGAGCTGTTTTTT. This gives the protein CATSAGPRLTGELFF.

This clonotype was observed many times. The chain links TRBV30 to TRBJ1-4, with 10 bases aligning to TRBD1. Germline loops: CDR1 GTSNPN, CDR2 SVGIG (reference sequence). This CDR3 is 13 amino acids long. The trim removed 5 bases at V and 5 bases at J, leaving 2 bases unmatched. CDR3 protein: CAWDRGRNEKLFF. As DNA, the CDR3 is TGTGCCTGGGACAGGGGGCGGAATGAAAAACTGTTTTTT.

Many counts were recorded for this clonotype. The chain employs TRBV7-2 and TRBJ2-1, with D tentatively TRBD2 (5 bases). The CDR3 consists of 11 residues. V shed 6 bases and J shed 9 bases, with 9 bases lying between them. Per germline, CDR1 SGHTA and CDR2 FQGNSA. The CDR3, as DNA: TGTGCCAGCAGGAGGGCCGGTGAGCAGTTCTTC. Translating gives CASRRAGEQFF.

The chain carries TRBV29-1 and TRBJ1-2, with D possibly being TRBD1 (6 bases). V gave up 2 bases and J gave up 9 bases, with 16 bases separating them. From germline, CDR1 is SQVTM and CDR2 ANQGSEA. The CDR3 covers 13 residues. The CDR3 loop reads CSVERTDTSRYTF. The DNA for the CDR3 is TGCAGCGTTGAAAGGACAGATACGAGTCGCTACACCTTC.

Many counts were recorded for this clonotype. The chain has TRBV18 and TRBJ1-1, with D maybe TRBD1 (5 bases). CDR1 and CDR2 from the germline V gene are KGHSH and LQKENI. The CDR3 runs 15 residues. The V and J ends lost 3 bases and 5 bases respectively, with 16 bases between them. The CDR3 DNA follows: TGTGCCAGCTCACCGGGTAAGGGGCCAGGGACTGAAGCTTTCTTT. It yields the protein CASSPGKGPGTEAFF.

Points on this clonotype: A much larger clone lies a single base off, so this may be a read error. The J gene is TRBJ1-5, the V gene TRBV12-3 or TRBV12-4; D is possibly TRBD1 (6 bases). This CDR3 contains 17 residues. CDR3 amino acids: CASRLVGHLNSNRPQHF. CDR3 nucleotide sequence: TGTGCCAGCAGACTCGTGGGACACCTTAATAGCAATCGGCCCCAGCATTTT.

This clonotype was seen repeatedly, ten times or more. The chain couples TRBV7-2 to TRBJ1-5; TRBD1 is a possible D gene (5 bases). The germline V gene encodes CDR1 SGHTA and CDR2 FQGNSA. The CDR3 runs to 16 residues. V gave up 3 bases and J gave up 7 bases, with 19 bases separating them. CDR3 nucleotide sequence: TGTGCCAGCAGCTTGGCAAGCGGGGGGACGGGCCAGCCCCAGCATTTT. It codes for CASSLASGGTGQPQHF.